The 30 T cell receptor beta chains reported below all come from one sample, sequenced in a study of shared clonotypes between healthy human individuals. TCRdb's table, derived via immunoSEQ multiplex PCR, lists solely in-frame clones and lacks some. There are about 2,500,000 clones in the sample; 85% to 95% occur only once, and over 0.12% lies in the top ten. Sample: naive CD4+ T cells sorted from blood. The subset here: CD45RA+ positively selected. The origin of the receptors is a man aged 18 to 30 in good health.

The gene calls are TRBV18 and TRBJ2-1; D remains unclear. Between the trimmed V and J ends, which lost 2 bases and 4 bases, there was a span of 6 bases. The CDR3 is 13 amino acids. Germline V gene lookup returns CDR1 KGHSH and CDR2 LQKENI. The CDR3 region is CASSPLGYNEQFF. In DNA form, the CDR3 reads TGTGCCAGCTCACCATTGGGATACAATGAGCAGTTCTTC.

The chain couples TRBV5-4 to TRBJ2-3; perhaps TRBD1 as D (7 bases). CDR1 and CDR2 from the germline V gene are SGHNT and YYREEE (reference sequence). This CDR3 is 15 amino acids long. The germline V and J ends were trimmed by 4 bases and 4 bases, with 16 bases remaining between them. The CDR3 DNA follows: TGTGCCAGCAGCGGAGGGGGCGCCGGCCCAGATACGCAGTATTTT. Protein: CASSGGGAGPDTQYF.

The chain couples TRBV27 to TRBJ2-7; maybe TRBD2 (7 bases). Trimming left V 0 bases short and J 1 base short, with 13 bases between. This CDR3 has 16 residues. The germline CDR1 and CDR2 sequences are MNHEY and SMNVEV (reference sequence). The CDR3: CASSLSSGGPSYEQYF. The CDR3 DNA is TGTGCCAGCAGTTTATCTTCGGGGGGCCCTTCCTACGAGCAGTACTTC.

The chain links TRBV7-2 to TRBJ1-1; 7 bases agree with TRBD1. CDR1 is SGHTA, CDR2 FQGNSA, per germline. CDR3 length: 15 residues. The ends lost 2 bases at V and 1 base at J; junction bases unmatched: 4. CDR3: CASSLIGGGNTEAFF. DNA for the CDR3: TGTGCCAGCAGCTTAATAGGGGGCGGGAACACTGAAGCTTTCTTT.

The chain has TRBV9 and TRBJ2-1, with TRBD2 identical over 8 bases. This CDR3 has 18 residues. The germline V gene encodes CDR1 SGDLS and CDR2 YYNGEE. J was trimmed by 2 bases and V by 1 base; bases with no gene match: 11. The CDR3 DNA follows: TGTGCCAGCAGCGTACTGGATAGCGGGGCAACTCCCTACAATGAGCAGTTCTTC. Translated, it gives CASSVLDSGATPYNEQFF.

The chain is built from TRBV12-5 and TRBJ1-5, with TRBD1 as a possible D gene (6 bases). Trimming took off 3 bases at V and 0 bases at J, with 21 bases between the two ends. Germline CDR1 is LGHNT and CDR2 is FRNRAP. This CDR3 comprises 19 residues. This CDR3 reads CASGLLWTARNYSNQPQHF. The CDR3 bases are TGTGCTAGTGGTTTATTGTGGACAGCCCGAAATTATAGCAATCAGCCCCAGCATTTT.

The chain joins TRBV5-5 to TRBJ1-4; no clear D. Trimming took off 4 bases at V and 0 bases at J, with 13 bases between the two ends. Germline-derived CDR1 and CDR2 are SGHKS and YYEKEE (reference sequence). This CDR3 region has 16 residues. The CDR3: CASSPGLASTNEKLFF. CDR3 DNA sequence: TGTGCCAGCAGCCCCGGCTTGGCCTCAACTAATGAAAAACTGTTTTTT.

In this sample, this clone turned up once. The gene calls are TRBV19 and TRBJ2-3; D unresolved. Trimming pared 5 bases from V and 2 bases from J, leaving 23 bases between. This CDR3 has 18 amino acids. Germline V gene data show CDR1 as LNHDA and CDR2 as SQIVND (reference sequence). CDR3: CASSPRPGRKSFTDTQYF. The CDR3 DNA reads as TGTGCCAGTAGTCCCCGGCCCGGGCGGAAAAGTTTCACAGATACGCAGTATTTT.

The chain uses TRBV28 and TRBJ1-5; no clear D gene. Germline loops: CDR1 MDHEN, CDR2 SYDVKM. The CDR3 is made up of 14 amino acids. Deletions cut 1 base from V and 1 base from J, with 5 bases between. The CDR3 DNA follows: TGTGCCAGCAGTTTATTGAGCAGCAATCAGCCCCAGCATTTT. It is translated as CASSLLSSNQPQHF.

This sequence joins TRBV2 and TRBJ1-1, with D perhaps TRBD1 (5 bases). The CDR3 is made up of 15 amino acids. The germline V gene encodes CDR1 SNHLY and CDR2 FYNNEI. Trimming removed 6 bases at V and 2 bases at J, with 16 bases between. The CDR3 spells CASRVGAHTNTEAFF. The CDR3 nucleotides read TGTGCCAGCAGGGTCGGGGCTCACACAAACACTGAAGCTTTCTTT.

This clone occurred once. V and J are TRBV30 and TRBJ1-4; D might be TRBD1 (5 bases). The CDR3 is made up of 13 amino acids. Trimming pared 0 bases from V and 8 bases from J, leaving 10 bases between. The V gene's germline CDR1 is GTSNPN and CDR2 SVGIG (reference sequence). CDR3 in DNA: TGTGCCTGGAGTGTACGGTGGGGGGAAAAACTGTTTTTT. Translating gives CAWSVRWGEKLFF.

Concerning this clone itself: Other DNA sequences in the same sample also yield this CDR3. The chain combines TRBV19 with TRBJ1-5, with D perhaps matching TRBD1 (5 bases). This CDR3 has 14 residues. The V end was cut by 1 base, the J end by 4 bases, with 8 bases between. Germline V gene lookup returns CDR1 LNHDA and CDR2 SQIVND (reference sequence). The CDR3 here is CASSIAEGNQPQHF. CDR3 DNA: TGTGCCAGTAGTATAGCTGAGGGGAATCAGCCCCAGCATTTT. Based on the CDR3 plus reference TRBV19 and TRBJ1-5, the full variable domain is DGGITQSPKYLFRKEGQNVTLSCEQNLNHDAMYWYRQDPGQGLRLIYYSQIVNDFQKGDIAEGYSVSREKKESFPLTVTSAQKNPTAFYLCASSIAEGNQPQHFGDGTRLSIL.

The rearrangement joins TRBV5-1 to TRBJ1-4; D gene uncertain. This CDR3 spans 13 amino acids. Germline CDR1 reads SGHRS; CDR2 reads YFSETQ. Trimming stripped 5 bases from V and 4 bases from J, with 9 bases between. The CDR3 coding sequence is TGCGCCAGCAGACCGGGTCATAATGAAAAACTGTTTTTT. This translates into CASRPGHNEKLFF.

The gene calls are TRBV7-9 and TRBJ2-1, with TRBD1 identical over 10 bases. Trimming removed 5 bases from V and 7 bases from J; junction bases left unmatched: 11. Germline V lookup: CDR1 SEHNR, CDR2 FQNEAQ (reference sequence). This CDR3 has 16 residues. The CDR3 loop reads CASSASTGGAWNEQFF. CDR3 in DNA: TGTGCCAGCAGCGCCTCGACAGGGGGCGCGTGGAATGAGCAGTTCTTC.

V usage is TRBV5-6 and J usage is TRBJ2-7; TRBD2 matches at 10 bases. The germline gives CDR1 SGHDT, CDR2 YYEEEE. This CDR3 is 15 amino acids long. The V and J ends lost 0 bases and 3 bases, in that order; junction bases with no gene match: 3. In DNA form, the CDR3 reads TGTGCCAGCAGCTTGGTCCGGACTAGCGGCTACGAGCAGTACTTC. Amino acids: CASSLVRTSGYEQYF.

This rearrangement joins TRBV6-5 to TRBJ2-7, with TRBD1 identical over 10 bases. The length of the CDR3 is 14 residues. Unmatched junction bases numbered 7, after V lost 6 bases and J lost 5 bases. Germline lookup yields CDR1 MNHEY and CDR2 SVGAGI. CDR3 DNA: TGTGCCAGCAGGCTTGACAGGGGGCTGGACGAGCAGTACTTC. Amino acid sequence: CASRLDRGLDEQYF.

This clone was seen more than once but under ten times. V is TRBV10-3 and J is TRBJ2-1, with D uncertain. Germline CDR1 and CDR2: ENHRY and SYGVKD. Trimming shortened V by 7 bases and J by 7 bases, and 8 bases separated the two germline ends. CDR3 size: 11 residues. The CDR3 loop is CAITDGNEQFF. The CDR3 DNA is TGTGCCATCACCGACGGGAATGAGCAGTTCTTC.

The CDR3 DNA reads TGTGCCAGCAGTTCTACAGGGACTGGAAACACCATATATTTT. It yields the protein CASSSTGTGNTIYF. The rearrangement links TRBV25-1 to TRBJ1-3, with D perhaps TRBD1 (6 bases). The germline gives CDR1 MGHDK, CDR2 SYGVNS. V lost 5 bases and J lost 2, with 10 bases in between. This CDR3 has 14 amino acids.

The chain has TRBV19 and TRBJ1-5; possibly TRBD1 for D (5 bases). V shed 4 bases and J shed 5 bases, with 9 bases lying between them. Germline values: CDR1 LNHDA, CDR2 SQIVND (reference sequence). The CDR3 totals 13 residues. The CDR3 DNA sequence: TGTGCCAGTAGTAGCAGGGCCGATCAGCCCCAGCATTTT. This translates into CASSSRADQPQHF.

This CDR3 is CASSVDKSSGANVLTF. For the CDR3, the DNA is TGTGCCAGCAGCGTAGATAAGAGCTCTGGGGCCAACGTCCTGACTTTC. The chain is built from TRBV9 and TRBJ2-6, with no clear D. With 0 bases removed from V and 0 bases from J, the gap between germline ends came to 7 bases. This CDR3 spans 16 amino acids. Germline V gene data show CDR1 as SGDLS and CDR2 as YYNGEE.

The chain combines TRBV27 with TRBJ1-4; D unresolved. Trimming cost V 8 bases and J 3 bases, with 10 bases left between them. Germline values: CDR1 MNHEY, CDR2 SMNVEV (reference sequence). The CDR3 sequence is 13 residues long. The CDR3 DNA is TGTGCCAGCTCCCTCTCGTCTAATGAAAAACTGTTTTTT. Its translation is CASSLSSNEKLFF.

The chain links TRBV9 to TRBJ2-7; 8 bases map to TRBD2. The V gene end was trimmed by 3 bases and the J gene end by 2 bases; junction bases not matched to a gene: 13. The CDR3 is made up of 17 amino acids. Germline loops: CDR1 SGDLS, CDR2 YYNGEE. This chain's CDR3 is CASSASGGGHLTYEQYF. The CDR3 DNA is TGTGCCAGCAGCGCCTCTGGCGGGGGGCACTTGACCTACGAGCAGTACTTC.

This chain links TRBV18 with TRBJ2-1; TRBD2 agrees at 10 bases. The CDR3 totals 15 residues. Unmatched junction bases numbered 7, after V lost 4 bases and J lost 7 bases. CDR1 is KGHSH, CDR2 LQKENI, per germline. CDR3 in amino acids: CASSLASGSKNEQFF. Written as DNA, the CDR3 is TGTGCCAGCTCACTAGCTAGCGGGAGTAAGAATGAGCAGTTCTTC. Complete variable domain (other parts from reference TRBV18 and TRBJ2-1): NAGVMQNPRHLVRRRGQEARLRCSPMKGHSHVYWYRQLPEEGLKFMVYLQKENIIDESGMPKERFSAEFPKEGPSILRIQQVVRGDSAAYFCASSLASGSKNEQFFGPGTRLTVL.

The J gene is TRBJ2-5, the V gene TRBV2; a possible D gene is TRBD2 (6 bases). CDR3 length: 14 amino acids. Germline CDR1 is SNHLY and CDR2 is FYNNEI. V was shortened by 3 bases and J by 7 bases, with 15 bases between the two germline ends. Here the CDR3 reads CASSDIAGIGTQYF. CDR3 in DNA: TGTGCCAGCAGTGACATCGCGGGAATAGGGACCCAGTACTTC. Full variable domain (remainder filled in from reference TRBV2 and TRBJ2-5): EPEVTQTPSHQVTQMGQEVILRCVPISNHLYFYWYRQILGQKVEFLVSFYNNEISEKSEIFDDQFSVERPDGSNFTLKIRSTKLEDSAMYFCASSDIAGIGTQYFGPGTRLLVL.

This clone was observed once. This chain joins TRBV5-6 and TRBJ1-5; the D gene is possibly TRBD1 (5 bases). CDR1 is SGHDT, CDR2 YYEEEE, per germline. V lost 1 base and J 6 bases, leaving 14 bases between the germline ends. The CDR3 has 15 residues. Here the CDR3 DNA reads TGTGCCAGCAGCTTGATGTCCCAGGGCGGTCAGCCCCAGCATTTT. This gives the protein CASSLMSQGGQPQHF.

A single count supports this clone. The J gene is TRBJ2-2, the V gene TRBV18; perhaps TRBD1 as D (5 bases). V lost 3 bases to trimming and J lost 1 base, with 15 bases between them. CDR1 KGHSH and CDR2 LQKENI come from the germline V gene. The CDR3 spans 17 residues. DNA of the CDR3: TGTGCCAGCTCACCGACGACTTGGCAGGGGAACACCGGGGAGCTGTTTTTT. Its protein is CASSPTTWQGNTGELFF.

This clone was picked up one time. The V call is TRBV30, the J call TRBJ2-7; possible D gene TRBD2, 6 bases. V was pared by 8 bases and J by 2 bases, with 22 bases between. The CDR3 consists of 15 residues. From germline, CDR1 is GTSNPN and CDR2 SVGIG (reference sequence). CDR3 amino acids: CARGPLGGRTYEQYF. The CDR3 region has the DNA TGTGCCCGAGGGCCTTTGGGGGGTCGAACCTACGAGCAGTACTTC.

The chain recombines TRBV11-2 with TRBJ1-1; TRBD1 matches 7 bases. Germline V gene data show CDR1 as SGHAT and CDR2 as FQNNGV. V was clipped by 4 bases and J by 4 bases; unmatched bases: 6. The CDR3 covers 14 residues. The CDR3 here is CASSSQGGPTEAFF. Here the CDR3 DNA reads TGTGCCAGCAGCTCGCAGGGGGGCCCCACTGAAGCTTTCTTT.

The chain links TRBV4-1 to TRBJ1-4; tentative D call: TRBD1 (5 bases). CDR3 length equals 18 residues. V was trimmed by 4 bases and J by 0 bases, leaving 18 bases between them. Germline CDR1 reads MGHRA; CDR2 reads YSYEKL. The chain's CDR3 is CASSLKEGPKATNEKLFF. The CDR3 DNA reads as TGCGCCAGCAGCCTCAAGGAGGGGCCAAAGGCAACTAATGAAAAACTGTTTTTT.

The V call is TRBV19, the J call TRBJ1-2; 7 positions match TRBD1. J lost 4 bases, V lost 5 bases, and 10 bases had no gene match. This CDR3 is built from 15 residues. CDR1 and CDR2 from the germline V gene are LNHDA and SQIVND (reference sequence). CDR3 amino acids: CASSVTPGGVYGYTF. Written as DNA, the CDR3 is TGTGCCAGTAGTGTGACCCCAGGGGGGGTCTATGGCTACACCTTC.